This T cell receptor beta chain was captured in a study of blood T cell repertoires in COVID-19. On the study more broadly: Whether acute or convalescent, the COVID-19 samples came from the United States, Italy and Spain.

This clone was detected once. The CDR3 is 16 residues long. Between the trimmed V and J ends, which lost 4 bases and 5 bases, there was a span of 18 bases. CDR1 is LNHDA and CDR2 is SQIVND in the germline V gene (reference sequence). TCRdb's table, derived via immunoSEQ multiplex PCR, lists solely in-frame clones and lacks some. The data hold about 49,000 clones, with 85% to 90% observed a single time. This rearrangement joins TRBV19 to TRBJ1-5; tentatively, D is TRBD1 (5 bases). The sample was peripheral blood. This clonotype originated in a man older than 75 with acute or convalescent COVID-19. CDR3 sequence reads: CASSKPWTVGHQPQHF. The CDR3 DNA reads as TGTGCCAGTAGTAAACCCTGGACGGTGGGGCATCAGCCCCAGCATTTT.